These 26 T cell receptor beta chains share one sample of origin, sequenced in a study of T cell repertoires in cytomegalovirus infection. For these TCRs, the target antigens are not known. From the reads, TCRdb called clonotypes with MiXCR, one entry per CDR3 protein. The table has roughly 920,000 distinct CDR3 sequences, less than 35% seen once. Sequencing used cultured CD8+ T cells from PBMCs, obtained from culture after CMV antigen stimulation. All receptors come from a human donor in good health (CMV status not recorded). Some clones in this sample may be carry-over from other donors' samples.

The table lists this clonotype with a few counts. V is TRBV7-8 and J is TRBJ1-2, with 9 bases lining up with TRBD1. Trimming cost V 4 bases and J 1 base; bases outside gene matches: 13. Germline CDR1 and CDR2: SGHVS and FQNEAQ. The CDR3 contains 18 residues. CDR3 residues: CASSSPRDRAEDNYGYTF. The CDR3 DNA sequence: TGTGCCAGCAGCTCGCCCCGGGACAGGGCAGAAGATAACTATGGCTACACCTTC.

The rearrangement uses TRBV6-1 and TRBJ2-3; D may match TRBD1 or TRBD2 (6 bases each). CDR1 is MNHNS, CDR2 SASEGT, per germline. V gave up 2 bases and J gave up 0 bases, with 15 bases separating them. The CDR3 spans 17 residues. CDR3 coding DNA: TGTGCCAGCAGTGAAAGAACAGGAGGGGGGAGCACAGATACGCAGTATTTT. Translating gives CASSERTGGGSTDTQYF.

The rearrangement uses TRBV7-6 and TRBJ2-7; no clear D. The germline V gene has CDR1 SGHVS and CDR2 FNYEAQ. This CDR3 is 17 amino acids long. V was pared by 5 bases and J by 1 base, with 21 bases between. CDR3: CASSLPSSPMGSYEQYF. As DNA, the CDR3 is TGTGCCAGCAGCCTACCTTCCAGCCCAATGGGTTCCTACGAGCAGTACTTC.

This clonotype was detected a few times. This chain links TRBV7-9 with TRBJ2-7; D perhaps matches TRBD1 (6 bases). The CDR3 runs 16 residues. V was clipped by 1 base and J by 0 bases, with 13 bases between them. Per germline, CDR1 SEHNR and CDR2 FQNEAQ (reference sequence). The CDR3 bases are TGTGCCAGCAGCTTAGTGGGTACAGGGACCTCCTACGAGCAGTACTTC. Its translation is CASSLVGTGTSYEQYF.

The chain uses TRBV19 and TRBJ2-2; the D gene is possibly TRBD1 (5 bases). Germline V CDR1 and CDR2: LNHDA, SQIVND (reference sequence). The ends were cut back, 5 bases at V and 7 bases at J, with 20 bases in the middle. The CDR3 loop spans 16 amino acids. In nucleotides, the CDR3 is TGTGCCAGTAGTGCCGACAGTTTTCGGCGGCACGGGGAGCTGTTTTTT. The encoded protein is CASSADSFRRHGELFF.

The chain has TRBV4-1 and TRBJ1-2, with D maybe TRBD1 (6 bases). V shed 5 bases and J shed 4 bases, with 17 bases lying between them. CDR1 MGHRA and CDR2 YSYEKL come from the germline V gene. The CDR3 sequence is 15 residues long. CDR3 loop: CASSEDSTRGYGYTF. The CDR3 nucleotides are TGCGCCAGCAGCGAGGACTCAACCAGGGGCTATGGCTACACCTTC.

This clonotype has only a few counts. The chain uses TRBV4-2 and TRBJ1-1; D ambiguous. V gave up 3 bases and J gave up 0 bases, with 8 bases separating them. The V gene's germline CDR1 is LGHNA and CDR2 YNFKEQ. This CDR3 has 14 residues. The CDR3 loop reads CASSQTQVNTEAFF. CDR3 DNA sequence: TGTGCCAGCAGCCAGACACAAGTGAACACTGAAGCTTTCTTT.

This clonotype was observed at least ten times. The chain carries TRBV7-9 and TRBJ2-1, with TRBD2 matching 9 bases. V was pared by 1 base and J by 7 bases, with 2 bases of the junction left unmatched. The CDR3 is 14 residues long. Germline CDR1 reads SEHNR; CDR2 reads FQNEAQ (reference sequence). CDR3 sequence (DNA): TGTGCCAGCAGCTTAGGCGGGGGGGAAAATGAGCAGTTCTTC. It is translated as CASSLGGGENEQFF.

This clonotype was recorded many times. This sequence joins TRBV7-8 and TRBJ1-1; D gene unclear. V gave up 5 bases and J gave up 2 bases, with 18 bases separating them. Germline loops: CDR1 SGHVS, CDR2 FQNEAQ. This CDR3 region has 16 residues. The CDR3 coding sequence is TGTGCCAGCAGCCCCCTACGGCGAGACTATAACACTGAAGCTTTCTTT. Amino acids: CASSPLRRDYNTEAFF.

V gene TRBV20-1 combines with J gene TRBJ2-2; D possibly corresponds to TRBD2 (6 bases). Germline CDR1 is DFQATT and CDR2 is SNEGSKA (reference sequence). Trimming stripped 0 bases from V and 6 bases from J, with 17 bases between. CDR3 length: 16 residues. The DNA of the CDR3 is TGCAGTGCTAGAGATACGGCGGGATCAGCAGCCGGGGAGCTGTTTTTT. Protein sequence: CSARDTAGSAAGELFF.

This chain uses TRBV7-8 with TRBJ1-2; D is perhaps TRBD1 (5 bases). The ends were cut back, 6 bases at V and 6 bases at J, with 20 bases in the middle. Germline V gives CDR1 SGHVS, CDR2 FQNEAQ. The CDR3 is 15 amino acids. DNA for the CDR3: TGTGCCAGCAGTCCTCTCCCCCGGGGGAGGGATGGCTACACCTTC. It encodes CASSPLPRGRDGYTF.

This clonotype was found once. This chain connects TRBV18 to TRBJ2-1; 11 bases agree with TRBD2. The CDR3 extends over 19 amino acids. With V trimmed by 3 bases and J by 9 bases, 19 bases remained unmatched. Germline CDR1 is KGHSH and CDR2 is LQKENI. CDR3 DNA: TGTGCCAGCTCACCGTGGGACAGGACACTAGCGGGGGCCGAAAGTGAGCAGTTCTTC. Amino acid sequence: CASSPWDRTLAGAESEQFF.

The V and J genes are TRBV6-1 and TRBJ1-2, with a weak D call TRBD1 (5 bases). V dropped 7 bases and J dropped 2 bases, with 14 bases sitting between them. Germline lookup yields CDR1 MNHNS and CDR2 SASEGT. The CDR3 extends over 14 amino acids. The CDR3 protein is CASNREGENYGYTF. CDR3 sequence (DNA): TGTGCCAGCAATCGGGAAGGGGAGAACTATGGCTACACCTTC.

The chain links TRBV25-1 to TRBJ2-2; TRBD1 might be the D (6 bases). The CDR3 is 14 amino acids. CDR1 and CDR2 from the germline V gene are MGHDK and SYGVNS. Trimming took off 3 bases at V and 7 bases at J, with 12 bases between the two ends. The CDR3 region is CASSEGARGGELFF. The CDR3 DNA follows: TGTGCCAGCAGTGAGGGGGCTAGGGGCGGGGAGCTGTTTTTT.

The rearrangement joins TRBV12-3 or TRBV12-4 to TRBJ2-2, with D perhaps TRBD1 (6 bases). The V end was cut by 5 bases, the J end by 0 bases, with 10 bases between. The CDR3 is made up of 15 amino acids. The CDR3 is CASSARTANTGELFF. The CDR3 coding sequence is TGTGCCAGCAGTGCCCGGACAGCGAACACCGGGGAGCTGTTTTTT.

CDR3 residues: CASSDSRAAGNEETQYF. The CDR3 DNA sequence: TGTGCCAGCAGTGATAGCAGGGCAGCGGGGAATGAGGAGACCCAGTACTTC. The gene calls are TRBV6-1 and TRBJ2-5; 7 bases match TRBD2. With V trimmed by 3 bases and J by 5 bases, 15 bases remained unmatched. In germline, CDR1 is MNHNS, CDR2 SASEGT. The CDR3 has 17 amino acids.

CDR3 in DNA: TGCGCCAGCAGCCAAGACACAGGGGGTCTCTATGGCTACACCTTC. Its protein is CASSQDTGGLYGYTF. The J gene is TRBJ1-2, the V gene TRBV4-1; 8 bases are a match to TRBD1. The CDR3 extends over 15 amino acids. The V and J ends lost 0 bases and 4 bases, in that order; junction bases with no gene match: 4. In germline, CDR1 is MGHRA, CDR2 YSYEKL.

The chain recombines TRBV12-3 or TRBV12-4 with TRBJ1-1; maybe TRBD1 (5 bases). This CDR3 spans 19 amino acids. Deletions cut 4 bases from V and 5 bases from J, with 29 bases between. The CDR3 sequence is CASSWATSGDPKTRTEAFF. The CDR3, as DNA: TGTGCCAGCAGTTGGGCAACGAGTGGGGACCCAAAAACGCGGACTGAAGCTTTCTTT.

A few counts support this clonotype. This rearrangement joins TRBV7-6 to TRBJ2-1, with 11 bases lining up with TRBD2. V trimming: 5 bases; J trimming: 6 bases; junction bases outside the gene matches: 15. The germline CDR1 and CDR2 sequences are SGHVS and FNYEAQ. The CDR3 runs to 18 residues. CDR3 in amino acids: CASSHDLKDSGGANEQFF. Written as DNA, the CDR3 is TGTGCCAGCAGCCATGATCTTAAAGATAGCGGGGGGGCCAATGAGCAGTTCTTC.

The gene calls are TRBV27 and TRBJ2-7; 8 bases line up with TRBD2. The CDR3 is made up of 15 amino acids. The germline CDR1 and CDR2 sequences are MNHEY and SMNVEV (reference sequence). With V trimmed by 5 bases and J by 4 bases, 10 bases remained unmatched. Here the CDR3 reads CASSGAASGGYEQYF. The DNA for the CDR3 is TGTGCCAGCAGTGGCGCTGCCAGCGGGGGATACGAGCAGTACTTC.

To note about this clonotype: One end of the junction varies from germline; a read error may be responsible. The chain links TRBV7-6 to TRBJ2-2; the D gene could be TRBD1 or TRBD2 (5 bases each). The CDR3 runs to 15 residues. Germline V gene lookup returns CDR1 SGHVS and CDR2 FNYEAQ. CDR3 DNA sequence: TGTGTCAGCAGCTTTAGAGGGGAAGACACCGGGGAGCTGTTTTTT. This gives the protein CVSSFRGEDTGELFF.

A few counts support this clonotype. V gene TRBV7-8 combines with J gene TRBJ1-4; D remains ambiguous. Germline-derived CDR1 and CDR2 are SGHVS and FQNEAQ. Trimming pared 1 base from V and 1 base from J, leaving 7 bases between. The CDR3 covers 15 residues. The CDR3 is CASSLVFGTNEKLFF. For the CDR3, the DNA is TGTGCCAGCAGCTTAGTTTTCGGAACTAATGAAAAACTGTTTTTT.

This clonotype was counted between two and nine times. The chain links TRBV6-2 or TRBV6-3 to TRBJ2-5, with a weak D call TRBD1 (6 bases). The V end lost 1 base, the J end lost 5 bases, and 20 bases lay between the germline ends. The CDR3 totals 17 residues. Germline V gene sequence: CDR1 MNHEY, CDR2 SVGEGT. This CDR3 reads CASSYFSDSLIRETQYF. The CDR3 DNA reads TGTGCCAGCAGTTACTTTTCGGACAGCCTCATTCGGGAGACCCAGTACTTC.

This clonotype came up many times. This chain connects TRBV7-2 to TRBJ2-6; D might be TRBD1 (6 bases). The germline gives CDR1 SGHTA, CDR2 FQGNSA. The CDR3 is made up of 17 amino acids. V lost 5 bases to trimming and J lost 0 bases, with 14 bases between them. Here the CDR3 reads CASSRLGAYSGANVLTF. The CDR3 DNA follows: TGTGCCAGCAGCCGCCTGGGGGCGTACTCTGGGGCCAACGTCCTGACTTTC.

This clonotype came up once. This chain links TRBV19 with TRBJ2-7, with D possibly being TRBD2 (5 bases). In germline, CDR1 is LNHDA, CDR2 SQIVND (reference sequence). V lost 5 bases and J 5 bases, leaving 13 bases between the germline ends. This CDR3 comprises 13 residues. The chain's CDR3 is CASSARLGNEQYF. The CDR3, as DNA: TGTGCCAGTAGTGCCCGACTCGGGAACGAGCAGTACTTC.

This chain connects TRBV10-3 to TRBJ2-2, with D uncertain. This CDR3 spans 15 amino acids. The germline V gene has CDR1 ENHRY and CDR2 SYGVKD. V lost 6 bases to trimming and J lost 7 bases, with 18 bases between them. In nucleotides, the CDR3 is TGTGCCATCAGCCCCGAAGTTGGGCGCCTCGGGGAGCTGTTTTTT. Residues: CAISPEVGRLGELFF.